One and the same sample provided the 4 T cell receptor beta chains below, sequenced in a study of T cells in Graves' hyperthyroidism and ophthalmopathy (dated by TCRdb to 2018 to 2020). The library was built by means of multiplex PCR. Sequencing relied on an Illumina HiSeq 2000. The TCR beta CDR3 regions were amplified from the RNA transcripts. The TCR CDR3 was subjected to a first round of RT-PCR using the HTBI primer set and the Qiagen OneStep RT-PCR kit. Starting from the raw public reads, TCRdb applied fastp trimming at Q25, assembled clones with MiXCR and retained in-frame beta chains. For every CDR3 protein sequence, its rows merge into one entry that carries the most common genes and DNA. For this sample there are 500,000 to 550,000 distinct CDR3 sequences; just under 20% appear just once. Together, the top ten hold 40% to 50% of the sample. The sequenced sample was blood. All receptors derive from a man between 40 and 49 years old with Graves' ophthalmopathy.

Written as DNA, the CDR3 is TGTGCCAGCAGTACCGGGGGGGAAAAACTGTTTTTT. It yields the protein CASSTGGEKLFF. The V call is TRBV12-3 or TRBV12-4, the J call TRBJ1-4; tentative D call: TRBD1 (5 bases). V shed 5 bases and J shed 8 bases, with 9 bases lying between them. The length of the CDR3 is 12 residues.

This clonotype was recorded at least ten times. The CDR3 DNA reads TGTGCCAGCATGAGGACAGGGTATAGGGAAGAGACCCAGTACTTC. Translating it yields CASMRTGYREETQYF. The chain combines TRBV3-1 with TRBJ2-5, with 8 bases lining up with TRBD1. Germline CDR1 and CDR2: LGHDT and YNNKEL (reference sequence). V lost 7 bases, J lost 3 bases, and 10 bases stayed unmatched. CDR3 size: 15 residues.

This rearrangement joins TRBV9 to TRBJ2-5; TRBD1 matches 8 bases. The germline gives CDR1 SGDLS, CDR2 YYNGEE. This CDR3 spans 17 amino acids. V shed 4 bases and J 3 bases; nucleotides not matched to a gene: 14. Here the CDR3 DNA reads TGTGCCAGCAGCCCCGGGGAAGACAGGGGTGGGGAAGAGACCCAGTACTTC. Amino acid sequence: CASSPGEDRGGEETQYF.

As concerns this clonotype: This CDR3 fails to terminate in the conserved phenylalanine or tryptophan, so it likely reflects a read error. The chain carries TRBV7-2 and TRBJ2-1, with unresolved D. The ends were cut back, 0 bases at V and 3 bases at J, with 6 bases in the middle. The germline V gene has CDR1 SGHTA and CDR2 FQGNSA. The CDR3 is made up of 14 amino acids. CDR3 protein: CASSLAEIYNEQFL. The CDR3 nucleotides read TGTGCCAGCAGCTTAGCCGAGATCTACAATGAGCAGTTCCTC.